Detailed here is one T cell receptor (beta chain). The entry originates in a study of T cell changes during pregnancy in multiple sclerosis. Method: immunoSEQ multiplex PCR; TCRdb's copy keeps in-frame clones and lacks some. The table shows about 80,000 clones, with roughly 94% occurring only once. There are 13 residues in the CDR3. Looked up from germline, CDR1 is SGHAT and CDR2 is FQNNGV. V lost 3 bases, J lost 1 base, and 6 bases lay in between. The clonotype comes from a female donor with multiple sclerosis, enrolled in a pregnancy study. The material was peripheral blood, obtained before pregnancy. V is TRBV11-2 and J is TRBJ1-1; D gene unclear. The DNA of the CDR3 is TGTGCCAGCAGCTTTAGAGGGAACACTGAAGCTTTCTTT. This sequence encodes CASSFRGNTEAFF.